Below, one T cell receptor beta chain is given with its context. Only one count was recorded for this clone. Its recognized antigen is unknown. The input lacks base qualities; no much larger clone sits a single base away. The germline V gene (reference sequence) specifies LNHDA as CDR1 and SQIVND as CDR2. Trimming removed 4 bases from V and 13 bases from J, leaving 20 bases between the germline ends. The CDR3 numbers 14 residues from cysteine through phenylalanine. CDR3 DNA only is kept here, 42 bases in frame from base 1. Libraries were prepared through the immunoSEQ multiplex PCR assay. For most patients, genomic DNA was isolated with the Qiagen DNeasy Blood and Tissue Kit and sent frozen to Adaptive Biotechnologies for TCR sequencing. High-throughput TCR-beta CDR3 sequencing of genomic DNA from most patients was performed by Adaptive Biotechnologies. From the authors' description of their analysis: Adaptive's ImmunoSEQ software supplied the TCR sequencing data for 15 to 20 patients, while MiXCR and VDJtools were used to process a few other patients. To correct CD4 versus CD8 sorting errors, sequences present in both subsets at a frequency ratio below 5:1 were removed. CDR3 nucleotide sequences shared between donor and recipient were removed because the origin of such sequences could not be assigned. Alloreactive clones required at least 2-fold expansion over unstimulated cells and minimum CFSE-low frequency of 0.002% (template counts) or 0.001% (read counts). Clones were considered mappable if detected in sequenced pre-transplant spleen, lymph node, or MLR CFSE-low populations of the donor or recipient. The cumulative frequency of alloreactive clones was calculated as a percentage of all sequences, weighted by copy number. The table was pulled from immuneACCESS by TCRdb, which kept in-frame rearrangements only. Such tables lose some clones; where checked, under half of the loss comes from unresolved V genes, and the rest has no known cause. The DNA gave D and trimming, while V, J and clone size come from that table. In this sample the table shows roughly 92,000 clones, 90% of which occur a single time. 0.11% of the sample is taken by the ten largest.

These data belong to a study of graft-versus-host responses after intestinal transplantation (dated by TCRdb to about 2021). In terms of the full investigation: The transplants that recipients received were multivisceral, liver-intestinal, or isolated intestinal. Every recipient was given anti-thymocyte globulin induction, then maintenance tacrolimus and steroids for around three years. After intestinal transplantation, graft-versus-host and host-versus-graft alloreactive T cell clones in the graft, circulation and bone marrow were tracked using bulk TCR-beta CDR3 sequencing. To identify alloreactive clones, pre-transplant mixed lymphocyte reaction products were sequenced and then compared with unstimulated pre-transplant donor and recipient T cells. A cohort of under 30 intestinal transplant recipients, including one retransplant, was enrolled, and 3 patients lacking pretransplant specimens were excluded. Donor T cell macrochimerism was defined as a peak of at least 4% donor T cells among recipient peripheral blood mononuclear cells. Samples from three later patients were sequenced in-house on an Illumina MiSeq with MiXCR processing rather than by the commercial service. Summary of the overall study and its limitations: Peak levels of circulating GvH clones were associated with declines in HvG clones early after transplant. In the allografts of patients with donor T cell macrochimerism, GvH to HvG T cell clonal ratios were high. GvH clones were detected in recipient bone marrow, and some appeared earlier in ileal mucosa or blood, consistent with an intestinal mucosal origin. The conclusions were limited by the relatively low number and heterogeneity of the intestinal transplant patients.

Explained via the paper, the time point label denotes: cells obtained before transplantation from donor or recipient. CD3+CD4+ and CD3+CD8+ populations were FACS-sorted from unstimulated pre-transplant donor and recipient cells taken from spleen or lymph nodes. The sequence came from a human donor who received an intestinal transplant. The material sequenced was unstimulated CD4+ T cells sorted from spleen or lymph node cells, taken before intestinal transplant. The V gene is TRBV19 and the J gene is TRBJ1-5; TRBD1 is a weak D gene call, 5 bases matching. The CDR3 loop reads CASSREQDAYYQHF. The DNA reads TGTGCCAGTAGTAGGGAACAGGACGCTTATTATCAGCATTTT.